This entry lists 3 T cell receptor beta chains sequenced from one sample in a study of blood T cells in healthy people across ages (dated by TCRdb to the mid-2010s). The library relied on 5' RACE. The sequencing machine was an Illumina HiSeq 2500. The second PCR ran for about 6 to 11 cycles and used a J-beta primer mix along with a sample-barcoded 5' primer. The raw public reads went through TCRdb reprocessing: fastp at Q25, MiXCR clone calling, in-frame beta chains kept. Identical CDR3 protein sequences are pooled into one entry, listed with their most common genes and DNA. The sample table shows 500,000 to 600,000 distinct CDR3 sequences, and 25% to 30% are seen once. Jointly, the top ten make up under 20% of the sample. Sequences were obtained from blood. These receptors all come from a woman in her 70s in good health.

The sample holds one count of this clonotype. This chain links TRBV21-1 with TRBJ2-2. TRBV21-1 is annotated as a pseudogene. The CDR3 extends over 15 amino acids. This CDR3 reads CASSKSDQHTGELFF. In DNA, the CDR3 is TGTGCCAGCAGCAAATCGGACCAGCACACCGGGGAGCTGTTTTTT.

This clonotype has more than one count but fewer than ten. The V call is TRBV7-2, the J call TRBJ2-2; TRBD2 aligns across 10 bases. The CDR3 sequence is 17 residues long. Losses at the gene ends were 1 base for V and 4 bases for J; bases not matched to a gene: 6. From germline, CDR1 is SGHTA and CDR2 FQGNSA. CDR3 in DNA: TGTGCCAGCAGCTTAGGGGCTAGCGGGGGTCGCACCGGGGAGCTGTTTTTT. It specifies CASSLGASGGRTGELFF.

CDR3 DNA sequence: TGTGCCAGCAGCTTAGTAGGCGGCTCGGGCACCATATATTTT. Translating it yields CASSLVGGSGTIYF. The V call is TRBV7-8, the J call TRBJ1-3; D is unclear. Trimming left V 1 base short and J 9 bases short, with 13 bases between. Looked up from germline, CDR1 is SGHVS and CDR2 is FQNEAQ. The CDR3 length is 14 residues.